The next 20 T cell receptor beta chains were all read from a single sample in a study of cytomegalovirus exposure and HLA in healthy donors. Primers included in the PCR were 60 Vbeta and 13 Jbeta primers. Repertoires were generated with immunoSEQ multiplex PCR, while TCRdb's copy carries only in-frame clones and drops some. The top ten hold approximately 2% of the sample, which has under 300,000 clones, approximately 84% seen once. Sequencing was done on a sample of PBMCs. These receptors were obtained from a woman in her 40s in good health and CMV-seropositive.

The table lists this clone with a few counts. J is TRBJ1-3 and V is TRBV5-1; no clear D. V dropped 3 bases and J dropped 0 bases, with 10 bases sitting between them. Germline lookup yields CDR1 SGHRS and CDR2 YFSETQ. The CDR3 contains 15 residues. In nucleotides, the CDR3 is TGCGCCAGCAGCTCCCTCTCCGGCTCTGGAAACACCATATATTTT. Protein sequence: CASSSLSGSGNTIYF.

The rearrangement uses TRBV10-3 and TRBJ2-1, with 7 bases aligning to TRBD1. Trimming took 4 bases from V and 5 from J; bases not matched to a gene: 5. The CDR3 loop spans 14 amino acids. From germline, CDR1 is ENHRY and CDR2 SYGVKD. The DNA for the CDR3 is TGTGCCATCAGTGTAGGGGGCGCGAACAATGAGCAGTTCTTC. This translates into CAISVGGANNEQFF.

This clone was recorded only once. This sequence joins TRBV2 and TRBJ2-6, with D possibly matching TRBD2 (6 bases). This CDR3 has 16 amino acids. Per germline, CDR1 SNHLY and CDR2 FYNNEI. The V gene lost 6 bases and the J gene lost 1 base, with 13 bases spanning the gap. DNA of the CDR3: TGTGCCAGCAGCCTGATGGGGGGATCTGGGGCCAACGTCCTGACTTTC. Translating it yields CASSLMGGSGANVLTF.

The V call is TRBV19, the J call TRBJ1-5; 11 nucleotides line up with TRBD1. The V gene end was trimmed by 3 bases and the J gene end by 7 bases; junction bases not matched to a gene: 8. Per germline, CDR1 LNHDA and CDR2 SQIVND (reference sequence). This CDR3 has 16 residues. In nucleotides, the CDR3 is TGTGCCAGTAGTATCACGATCGGGACAGGGGGACAGCCCCAGCATTTT. Translation: CASSITIGTGGQPQHF.

This rearrangement joins TRBV7-9 to TRBJ2-7; the match to TRBD2 covers 7 bases. The trim removed 3 bases at V and 3 bases at J, leaving 8 bases unmatched. The CDR3 has 15 residues. Germline V gene lookup returns CDR1 SEHNR and CDR2 FQNEAQ (reference sequence). The CDR3: CASSLPVGGGYEQYF. CDR3 sequence (DNA): TGTGCCAGCAGCTTGCCGGTGGGGGGGGGCTACGAGCAGTACTTC. The full variable domain, rest sourced from reference TRBV7-9 and TRBJ2-7, is DTGVSQNPRHKITKRGQNVTFRCDPISEHNRLYWYRQTLGQGPEFLTYFQNEAQLEKSRLLSDRFSAERPKGSFSTLEIQRTEQGDSAMYLCASSLPVGGGYEQYFGPGTRLTVT.

Written as DNA, the CDR3 is TGTGCCAGCGGAGGGTGGTCGGACAATCAGCCCCAGCATTTT. Its protein is CASGGWSDNQPQHF. The chain uses TRBV28 and TRBJ1-5; D unresolved. Germline loops: CDR1 MDHEN, CDR2 SYDVKM. CDR3 length equals 14 residues. The germline V and J ends were trimmed by 8 bases and 3 bases, with 14 bases remaining between them.

CDR3 in amino acids: CASKTGTSTDTQYF. In DNA, the CDR3 is TGCGCCAGCAAAACCGGGACTAGCACAGATACGCAGTATTTT. This sequence joins TRBV5-1 and TRBJ2-3; possibly TRBD2 for D (6 bases). Trimming took 6 bases from V and 0 from J, leaving 11 bases between them. The CDR3 spans 14 residues. From germline, CDR1 is SGHRS and CDR2 YFSETQ.

There are a few counts of this clone. This chain connects TRBV27 to TRBJ2-3; 9 nucleotides align to TRBD2. V shed 5 bases, J shed 0 bases, and the junction held 6 bases outside the gene matches. This CDR3 contains 16 residues. Germline lookup yields CDR1 MNHEY and CDR2 SMNVEV (reference sequence). The CDR3 loop is CASSIIAGASTDTQYF. In DNA form, the CDR3 reads TGTGCCAGCAGTATCATAGCGGGAGCTAGCACAGATACGCAGTATTTT.

DNA of the CDR3: TGTGCCAGTAGTACAGTACCTAGAAAGAACACCGGGGAGCTGTTTTTT. Translated: CASSTVPRKNTGELFF. The J gene is TRBJ2-2, the V gene TRBV19; D gene uncertain. Germline values: CDR1 LNHDA, CDR2 SQIVND (reference sequence). This CDR3 contains 16 residues. Trimming stripped 4 bases from V and 1 base from J, with 13 bases between.

The CDR3 here is CASSIGVTGANEKLFF. The DNA of the CDR3 is TGTGCCAGTAGTATAGGAGTTACCGGGGCTAATGAAAAACTGTTTTTT. The J gene is TRBJ1-4, the V gene TRBV19, with no clear D. This CDR3 spans 16 amino acids. In germline, CDR1 is LNHDA, CDR2 SQIVND (reference sequence). Trimming removed 1 base at V and 3 bases at J, with 12 bases between.

CDR3 in DNA: TGTGCCAGTAGTTCGACTAGCGGGGACAATGAGCAGTTCTTC. Amino acids: CASSSTSGDNEQFF. The chain joins TRBV19 to TRBJ2-1, with 11 bases aligning to TRBD2. Germline assignment: CDR1 LNHDA and CDR2 SQIVND (reference sequence). V lost 5 bases to trimming and J lost 5 bases; unmatched junction nucleotides: 2. The CDR3 covers 14 residues.

This clone has a handful of counts. V usage is TRBV9 and J usage is TRBJ2-1; 9 bases are shared with TRBD2. The trim removed 4 bases at V and 2 bases at J, leaving 4 bases unmatched. From germline, CDR1 is SGDLS and CDR2 YYNGEE. The CDR3 runs to 15 residues. CDR3 residues: CASSSRLAAYNEQFF. The CDR3 coding sequence is TGTGCCAGCAGCTCAAGACTAGCGGCCTACAATGAGCAGTTCTTC.

The rearrangement links TRBV30 to TRBJ1-5; TRBD1 might be the D (6 bases). V lost 3 bases and J 4 bases, leaving 10 bases between the germline ends. This CDR3 spans 13 amino acids. Per germline, CDR1 GTSNPN and CDR2 SVGIG (reference sequence). CDR3: CAWRGAGNQPQHF. For the CDR3, the DNA is TGTGCCTGGAGGGGGGCAGGGAATCAGCCCCAGCATTTT.

As to this clone: At one of its ends the junction is not consistent with the germline gene, which may arise from a read error. Within the sample, other DNA sequences also encode this same CDR3. The rearrangement links TRBV10-3 to TRBJ2-6; TRBD1 is a possible D gene (5 bases). Germline V CDR1 and CDR2: ENHRY, SYGVKD. CDR3 size: 19 residues. The chain's CDR3 is CAISESKGFTGPGANGLTF. Here the CDR3 DNA reads TGTGCCATCAGTGAGTCAAAGGGTTTTACAGGACCTGGGGCCAACGGCCTGACTTTC.

The CDR3, as DNA: TGTGCCAGCAGCCGGGACAACCACAATGAGCAGTTCTTC. The encoded protein is CASSRDNHNEQFF. This chain connects TRBV5-4 to TRBJ2-1; a possible D gene is TRBD1 (6 bases). The V gene lost 4 bases and the J gene lost 5 bases, with 10 bases spanning the gap. This CDR3 comprises 13 residues. The V gene's germline CDR1 is SGHNT and CDR2 YYREEE (reference sequence).

The chain uses TRBV5-6 and TRBJ1-2, with D hard to call. The CDR3 has 16 amino acids. Germline assignment: CDR1 SGHDT and CDR2 YYEEEE. The V gene lost 10 bases and the J gene lost 1 base, with 23 bases spanning the gap. CDR3 sequence (DNA): TGTGCCTCCAACCCCGGCGGGCAGTACTTTAACTATGGCTACACCTTC. Translating gives CASNPGGQYFNYGYTF.

This chain uses TRBV18 with TRBJ2-1; 16 nucleotides align to TRBD2. The CDR3 runs 17 residues. From germline, CDR1 is KGHSH and CDR2 LQKENI. The junction had 6 bases not matched to a gene; V was cut back by 3 bases and J by 7 bases. The CDR3 DNA reads as TGTGCCAGCTCACCTTCGGGACTAGCGGGAGGGGAAAATGAGCAGTTCTTC. This gives the protein CASSPSGLAGGENEQFF.

The chain has TRBV7-9 and TRBJ2-7, with D perhaps TRBD1 (6 bases). CDR3 length: 11 amino acids. Germline V gives CDR1 SEHNR, CDR2 FQNEAQ (reference sequence). With 6 bases removed from V and 4 bases from J, the gap between germline ends came to 7 bases. CDR3 sequence reads: CASRGGYEQYF. In DNA, the CDR3 is TGTGCCAGCAGAGGGGGATACGAGCAGTACTTC. The whole variable domain, filled in from reference TRBV7-9 and TRBJ2-7, reads DTGVSQNPRHKITKRGQNVTFRCDPISEHNRLYWYRQTLGQGPEFLTYFQNEAQLEKSRLLSDRFSAERPKGSFSTLEIQRTEQGDSAMYLCASRGGYEQYFGPGTRLTVT.

The gene calls are TRBV7-9 and TRBJ2-7; D is unclear. The V gene's germline CDR1 is SEHNR and CDR2 FQNEAQ (reference sequence). V was shortened by 1 base and J by 3 bases, with 7 bases between the two germline ends. This CDR3 has 13 amino acids. CDR3 coding DNA: TGTGCCAGCAGCTTAGAGTTGAGCTACGAGCAGTACTTC. Residues: CASSLELSYEQYF.

The chain combines TRBV7-2 with TRBJ2-5; TRBD1 is a possible D gene (6 bases). V was trimmed by 3 bases and J by 5 bases, leaving 16 bases between them. The germline gives CDR1 SGHTA, CDR2 FQGNSA. CDR3 length equals 15 residues. CDR3 nucleotides: TGTGCCAGCAGCTTGGGTCCATCCCAGGGGGAGACCCAGTACTTC. Its protein product is CASSLGPSQGETQYF.